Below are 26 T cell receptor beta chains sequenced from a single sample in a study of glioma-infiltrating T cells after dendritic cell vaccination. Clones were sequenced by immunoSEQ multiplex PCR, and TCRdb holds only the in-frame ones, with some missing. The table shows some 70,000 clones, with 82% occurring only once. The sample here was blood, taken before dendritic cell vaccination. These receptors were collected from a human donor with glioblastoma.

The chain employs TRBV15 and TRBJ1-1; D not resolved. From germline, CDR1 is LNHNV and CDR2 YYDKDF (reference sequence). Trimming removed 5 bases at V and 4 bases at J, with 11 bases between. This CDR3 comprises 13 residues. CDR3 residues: CATSEGLFTEAFF. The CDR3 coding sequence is TGTGCCACCAGCGAAGGACTTTTCACTGAAGCTTTCTTT.

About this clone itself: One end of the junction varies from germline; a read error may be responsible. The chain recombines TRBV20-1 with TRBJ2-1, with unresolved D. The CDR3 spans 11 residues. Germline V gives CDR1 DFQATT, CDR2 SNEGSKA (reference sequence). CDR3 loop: CSAREDAERFF. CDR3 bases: TGCAGTGCTAGAGAAGACGCTGAGCGGTTCTTC.

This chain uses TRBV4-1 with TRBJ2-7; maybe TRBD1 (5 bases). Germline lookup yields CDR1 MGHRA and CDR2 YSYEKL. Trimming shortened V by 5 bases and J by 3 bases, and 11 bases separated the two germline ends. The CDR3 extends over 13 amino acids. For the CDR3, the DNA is TGCGCCAGCAGCTTCAGGGTGTACTACGAGCAGTACTTC. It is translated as CASSFRVYYEQYF.

DNA of the CDR3: TGCGCCAGCAGCTATTTCTCGGGTACGTCGGGAAACACCATATATTTT. Protein: CASSYFSGTSGNTIYF. This sequence joins TRBV4-1 and TRBJ1-3; D is unresolved. Per the germline V gene, CDR1 is MGHRA and CDR2 is YSYEKL. V was shortened by 5 bases and J by 4 bases, with 18 bases between the two germline ends. The CDR3 has 16 residues.

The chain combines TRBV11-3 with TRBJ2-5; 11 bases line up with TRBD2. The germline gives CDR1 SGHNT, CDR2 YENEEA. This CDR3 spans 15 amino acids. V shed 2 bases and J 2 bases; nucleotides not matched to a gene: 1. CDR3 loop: CASSLLAGGQETQYF. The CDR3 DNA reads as TGTGCCAGCAGCTTACTAGCGGGGGGACAAGAGACCCAGTACTTC.

CDR3 region: CASSSGGGLGSPLHF. Here the CDR3 DNA reads TGTGCCAGCAGTTCCGGCGGGGGCTTGGGTTCACCCCTCCACTTT. The chain carries TRBV6-5 and TRBJ1-6, with D perhaps matching TRBD1 (6 bases). There are 15 residues in the CDR3. Germline values: CDR1 MNHEY, CDR2 SVGAGI. V lost 4 bases, J lost 9 bases, and 16 bases lay in between.

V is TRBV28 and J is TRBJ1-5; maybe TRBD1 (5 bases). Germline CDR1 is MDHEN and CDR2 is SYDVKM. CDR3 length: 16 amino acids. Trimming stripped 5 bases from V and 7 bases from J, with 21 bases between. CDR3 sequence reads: CASSLSGVGGRQPQHF. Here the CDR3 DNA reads TGTGCCAGCAGTCTCTCAGGTGTGGGGGGGAGGCAGCCCCAGCATTTT. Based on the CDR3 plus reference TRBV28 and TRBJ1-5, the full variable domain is DVKVTQSSRYLVKRTGEKVFLECVQDMDHENMFWYRQDPGLGLRLIYFSYDVKMKEKGDIPEGYSVSREKKERFSLILESASTNQTSMYLCASSLSGVGGRQPQHFGDGTRLSIL.

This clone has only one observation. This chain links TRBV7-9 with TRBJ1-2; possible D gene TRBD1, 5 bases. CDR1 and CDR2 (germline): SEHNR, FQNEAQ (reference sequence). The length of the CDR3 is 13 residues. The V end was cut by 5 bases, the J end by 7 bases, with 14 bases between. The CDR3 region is CASSPSGLRGYTF. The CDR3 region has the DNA TGTGCCAGCAGCCCTTCAGGGCTTCGTGGCTACACCTTC.

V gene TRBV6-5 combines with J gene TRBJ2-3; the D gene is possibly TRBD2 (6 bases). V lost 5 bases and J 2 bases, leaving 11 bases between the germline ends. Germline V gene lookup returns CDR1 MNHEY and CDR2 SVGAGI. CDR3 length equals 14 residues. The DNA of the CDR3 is TGTGCCAGCAGTGGACTACCTGCCACAGATACGCAGTATTTT. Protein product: CASSGLPATDTQYF.

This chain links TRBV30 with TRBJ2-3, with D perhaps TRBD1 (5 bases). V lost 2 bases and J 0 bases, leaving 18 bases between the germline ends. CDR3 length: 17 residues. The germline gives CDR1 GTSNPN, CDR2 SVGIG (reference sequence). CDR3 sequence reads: CAWSFLSARASTDTQYF. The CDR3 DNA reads TGTGCCTGGAGTTTTCTTTCGGCCAGGGCTAGCACAGATACGCAGTATTTT.

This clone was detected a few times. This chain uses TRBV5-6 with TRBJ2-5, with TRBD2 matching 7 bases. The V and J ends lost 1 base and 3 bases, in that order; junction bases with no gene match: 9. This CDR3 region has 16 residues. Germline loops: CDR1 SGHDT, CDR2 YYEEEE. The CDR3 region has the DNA TGTGCCAGCAGCTTGCCCCTCGGGGGGTACAAAGAGACCCAGTACTTC. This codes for CASSLPLGGYKETQYF.

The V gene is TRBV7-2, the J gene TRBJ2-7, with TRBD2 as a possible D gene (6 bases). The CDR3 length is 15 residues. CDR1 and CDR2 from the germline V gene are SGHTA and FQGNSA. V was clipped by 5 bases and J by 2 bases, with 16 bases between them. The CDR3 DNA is TGTGCCAGCAGCCCGAGGGTGGGGGGAGCCTACGAGCAGTACTTC. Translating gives CASSPRVGGAYEQYF.

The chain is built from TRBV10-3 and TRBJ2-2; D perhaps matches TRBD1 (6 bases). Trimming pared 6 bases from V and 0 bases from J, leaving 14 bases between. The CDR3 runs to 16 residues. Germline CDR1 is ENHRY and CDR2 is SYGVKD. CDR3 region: CAISRTGPTNTGELFF. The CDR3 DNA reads TGTGCCATCAGCCGTACAGGGCCGACGAACACCGGGGAGCTGTTTTTT.

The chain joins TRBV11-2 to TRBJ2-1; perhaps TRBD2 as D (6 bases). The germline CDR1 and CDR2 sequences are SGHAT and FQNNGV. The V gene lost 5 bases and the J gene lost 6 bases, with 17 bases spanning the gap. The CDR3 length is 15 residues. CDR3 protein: CASSQPRGRANEQFF. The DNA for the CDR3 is TGTGCCAGCAGCCAACCGCGGGGACGGGCCAATGAGCAGTTCTTC.

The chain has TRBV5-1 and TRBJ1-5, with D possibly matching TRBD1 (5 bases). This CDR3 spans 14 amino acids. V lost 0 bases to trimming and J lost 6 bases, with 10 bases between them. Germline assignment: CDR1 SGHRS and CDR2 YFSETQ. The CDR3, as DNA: TGCGCCAGCAGCTTGGGGCAGGGAGGTCAGCCCCAGCATTTT. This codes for CASSLGQGGQPQHF.

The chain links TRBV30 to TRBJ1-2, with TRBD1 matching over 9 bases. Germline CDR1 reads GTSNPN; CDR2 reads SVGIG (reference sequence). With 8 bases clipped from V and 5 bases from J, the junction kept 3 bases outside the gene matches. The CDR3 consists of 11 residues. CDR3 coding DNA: TGTGCCCTGGGGACAGGGTATGGCTACACCTTC. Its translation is CALGTGYGYTF. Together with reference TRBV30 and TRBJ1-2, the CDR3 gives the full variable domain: SQTIHQWPATLVQPVGSPLSLECTVEGTSNPNLYWYRQAAGRGLQLLFYSVGIGQISSEVPQNLSASRPQDRQFILSSKKLLLSDSGFYLCALGTGYGYTFGSGTRLTVV.

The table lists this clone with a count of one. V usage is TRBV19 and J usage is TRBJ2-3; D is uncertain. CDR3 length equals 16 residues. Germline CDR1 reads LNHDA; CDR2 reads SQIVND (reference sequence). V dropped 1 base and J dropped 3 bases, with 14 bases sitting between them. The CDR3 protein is CASSIVALPITDTQYF. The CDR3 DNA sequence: TGTGCCAGTAGTATAGTAGCTCTACCGATTACAGATACGCAGTATTTT.

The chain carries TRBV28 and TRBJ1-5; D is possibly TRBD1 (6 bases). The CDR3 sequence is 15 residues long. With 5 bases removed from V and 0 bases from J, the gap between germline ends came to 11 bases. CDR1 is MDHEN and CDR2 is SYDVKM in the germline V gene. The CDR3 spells CASSLDSYSNQPQHF. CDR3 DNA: TGTGCCAGCAGTCTGGACAGTTATAGCAATCAGCCCCAGCATTTT.

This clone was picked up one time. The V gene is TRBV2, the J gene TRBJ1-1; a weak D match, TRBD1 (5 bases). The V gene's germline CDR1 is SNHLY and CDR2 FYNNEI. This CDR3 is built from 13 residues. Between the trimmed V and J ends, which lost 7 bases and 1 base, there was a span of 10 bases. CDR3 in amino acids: CASKPTANTEAFF. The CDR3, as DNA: TGTGCCAGCAAGCCGACAGCGAACACTGAAGCTTTCTTT.

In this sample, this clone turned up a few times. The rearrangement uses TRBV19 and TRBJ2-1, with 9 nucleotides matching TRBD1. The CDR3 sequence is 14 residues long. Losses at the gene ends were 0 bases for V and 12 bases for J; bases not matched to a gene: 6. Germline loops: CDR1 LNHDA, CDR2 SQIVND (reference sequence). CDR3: CASSIEAQTGGQFF. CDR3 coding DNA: TGTGCCAGTAGTATAGAGGCCCAGACAGGGGGGCAGTTCTTC.

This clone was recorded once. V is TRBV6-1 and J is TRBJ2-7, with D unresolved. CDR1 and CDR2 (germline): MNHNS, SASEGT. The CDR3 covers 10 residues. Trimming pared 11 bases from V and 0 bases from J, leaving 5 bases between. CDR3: CAVNSYEQYF. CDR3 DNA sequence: TGTGCCGTCAACTCCTACGAGCAGTACTTC.

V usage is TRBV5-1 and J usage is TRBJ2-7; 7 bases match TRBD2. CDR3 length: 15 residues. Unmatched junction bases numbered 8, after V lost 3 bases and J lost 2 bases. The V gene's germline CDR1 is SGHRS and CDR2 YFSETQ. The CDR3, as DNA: TGCGCCAGCAGCTATGACGGGACTACGACCTACGAGCAGTACTTC. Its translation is CASSYDGTTTYEQYF.

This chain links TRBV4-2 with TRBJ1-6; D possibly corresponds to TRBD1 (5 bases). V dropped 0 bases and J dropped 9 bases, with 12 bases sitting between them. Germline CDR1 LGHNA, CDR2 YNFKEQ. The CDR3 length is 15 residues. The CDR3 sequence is CASSQDVAGLSPLHF. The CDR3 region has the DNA TGTGCCAGCAGCCAAGATGTGGCAGGGCTTTCACCCCTCCACTTT.

In nucleotides, the CDR3 is TGTGCCAGCAGCCTAGACGGGACACCACCGAGCAATAATTCACCCCTCCACTTT. Translation: CASSLDGTPPSNNSPLHF. The rearrangement links TRBV7-2 to TRBJ1-6, with D possibly matching TRBD1 (6 bases). Germline V gene data show CDR1 as SGHTA and CDR2 as FQGNSA. Trimming left V 5 bases short and J 5 bases short, with 22 bases between. This CDR3 contains 18 residues.

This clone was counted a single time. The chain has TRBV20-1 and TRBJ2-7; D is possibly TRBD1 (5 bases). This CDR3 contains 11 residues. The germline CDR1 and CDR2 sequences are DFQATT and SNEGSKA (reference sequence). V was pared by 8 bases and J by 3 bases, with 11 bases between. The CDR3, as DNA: TGCAGTCCCGGTCAGGGCTACGAGCAGTACTTC. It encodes CSPGQGYEQYF.

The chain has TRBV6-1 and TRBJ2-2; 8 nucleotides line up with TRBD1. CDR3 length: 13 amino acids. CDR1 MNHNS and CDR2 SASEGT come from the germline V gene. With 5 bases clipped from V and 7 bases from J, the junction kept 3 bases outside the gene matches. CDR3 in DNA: TGTGCCAGCAGTAAACAGGGGGACGGGGAGCTGTTTTTT. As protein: CASSKQGDGELFF.